Each of the 9 T cell receptor beta chains below was sequenced from the same sample in a study of CD8+ T cells in alopecia areata. The sample's treatment: oral pan-JAK inhibitor, 5-10 mg twice daily. Following RNA extraction, reverse transcription yielded cDNA that acted as the sequencing template. The data were produced by immunoSEQ multiplex PCR, yet TCRdb's version contains in-frame clones alone and is incomplete. The table lists roughly 100,000 clones, around 47% of them singletons. Here the sequenced sample was CD8+ T cells sorted from blood, taken at week 24, from a patient treated with tofacitinib. These receptors all come from a human donor with alopecia areata.

The chain carries TRBV5-8 and TRBJ1-5, with a tentative D call TRBD1 (6 bases). Germline CDR1 and CDR2: SGHTS and YDEGEE. Trimming shortened V by 4 bases and J by 4 bases, and 15 bases separated the two germline ends. This CDR3 has 15 amino acids. The CDR3 sequence: CASSIDRLLNQPQHF. The CDR3 DNA reads TGTGCCAGCAGCATTGACAGGCTCTTAAATCAGCCCCAGCATTTT.

The CDR3 nucleotides read TGTGCCAGCAGTGAAAGATCTCTACCCACCGTTAGCACAGATACGCAGTATTTT. Protein: CASSERSLPTVSTDTQYF. The chain combines TRBV2 with TRBJ2-3, with no clear D. Trimming stripped 2 bases from V and 0 bases from J, with 18 bases between. Germline values: CDR1 SNHLY, CDR2 FYNNEI. CDR3 length: 18 residues. The variable domain in full, with the rest retrieved from reference TRBV2 and TRBJ2-3, is EPEVTQTPSHQVTQMGQEVILRCVPISNHLYFYWYRQILGQKVEFLVSFYNNEISEKSEIFDDQFSVERPDGSNFTLKIRSTKLEDSAMYFCASSERSLPTVSTDTQYFGPGTRLTVL.

The sample holds a few counts of this clone. The chain is built from TRBV23-1 and TRBJ2-2; 7 bases are shared with TRBD1. TRBV23-1 is an ORF, and what it does is uncertain. This CDR3 contains 17 residues. J gave up 1 base and V 6 bases, and 11 bases lay outside the gene matches. The CDR3 DNA reads as TGCGCCAGCAGCCCCCGGGACAGACTACAGAACACCGGGGAGCTGTTTTTT. As protein: CASSPRDRLQNTGELFF.

V is TRBV29-1 and J is TRBJ1-4, with D perhaps matching TRBD1 (6 bases). The CDR3 extends over 15 amino acids. V lost 6 bases and J lost 3, with 17 bases in between. Germline V lookup: CDR1 SQVTM, CDR2 ANQGSEA. DNA of the CDR3: TGCAGCGTGGTGACCTCAGGGGTGGCTAATGAAAAACTGTTTTTT. It is translated as CSVVTSGVANEKLFF.

V and J are TRBV9 and TRBJ2-5, with D possibly TRBD2 on 6 matching bases. This CDR3 is 11 amino acids long. The ends were cut back, 4 bases at V and 7 bases at J, with 8 bases in the middle. Germline V gives CDR1 SGDLS, CDR2 YYNGEE. CDR3 nucleotides: TGTGCCAGCAGCCAGGGAGGGACCCAGTACTTC. This sequence encodes CASSQGGTQYF. The full variable domain, in which reference TRBV9 and TRBJ2-5 provide the parts outside the CDR3, is DSGVTQTPKHLITATGQRVTLRCSPRSGDLSVYWYQQSLDQGLQFLIQYYNGEERAKGNILERFSAQQFPDLHSELNLSSLELGDSALYFCASSQGGTQYFGPGTRLLVL.

This sequence joins TRBV7-8 and TRBJ1-2; no firm D call. Germline lookup yields CDR1 SGHVS and CDR2 FQNEAQ. CDR3 length: 12 residues. Trimming shortened V by 2 bases and J by 7 bases, and 8 bases separated the two germline ends. The CDR3 DNA follows: TGTGCCAGCAGCTTACCGGGTTCTGGCTACACCTTC. Translation gives CASSLPGSGYTF. Full variable domain (rest looked up from reference TRBV7-8 and TRBJ1-2): GAGVSQSPRYKVAKRGQDVALRCDPISGHVSLFWYQQALGQGPEFLTYFQNEAQLDKSGLPSDRFFAERPEGSVSTLKIQRTQQEDSAVYLCASSLPGSGYTFGSGTRLTVV.

This clone showed up just a few times. The chain combines TRBV2 with TRBJ2-2, with TRBD1 identical over 7 bases. The ends lost 8 bases at V and 4 bases at J; junction bases unmatched: 7. There are 14 residues in the CDR3. The germline V gene has CDR1 SNHLY and CDR2 FYNNEI. CDR3: CASSTGVRTGELFF. The CDR3 DNA sequence: TGTGCCAGCTCTACAGGGGTTCGCACCGGGGAGCTGTTTTTT.

This clone was detected only a few times. This sequence joins TRBV29-1 and TRBJ2-2; TRBD1 agrees at 9 bases. CDR1 and CDR2 from the germline V gene are SQVTM and ANQGSEA. The V gene end was trimmed by 7 bases and the J gene end by 5 bases; junction bases not matched to a gene: 5. CDR3 length: 13 amino acids. In nucleotides, the CDR3 is TGCAGCGGTGGGACAGGGAGGACCGGGGAGCTGTTTTTT. It codes for CSGGTGRTGELFF.

The rearrangement links TRBV19 to TRBJ2-1, with D hard to call. Trimming shortened V by 5 bases and J by 11 bases, and 16 bases separated the two germline ends. Germline V gene sequence: CDR1 LNHDA, CDR2 SQIVND (reference sequence). The CDR3 totals 13 residues. This CDR3 is CASSPGLDRQQFF. Here the CDR3 DNA reads TGTGCCAGTAGTCCCGGGCTGGACCGGCAGCAGTTCTTC. The whole variable domain, filled in from reference TRBV19 and TRBJ2-1, reads DGGITQSPKYLFRKEGQNVTLSCEQNLNHDAMYWYRQDPGQGLRLIYYSQIVNDFQKGDIAEGYSVSREKKESFPLTVTSAQKNPTAFYLCASSPGLDRQQFFGPGTRLTVL.